This T cell receptor beta chain was sequenced during a study of T-cell memory formation after mild COVID-19. The CDR3 is 16 residues long. Germline V gene data show CDR1 as LNHNV and CDR2 as YYDKDF (reference sequence). J lost 9 bases, V lost 0 bases, and 10 bases had no gene match. Study findings and constraints: Pre-infection memory contained some responding clones, which suggested that cross-reactive memory had joined.

This clonotype occurred a few times. Its antigen is undetermined. Each CDR3 protein is one row after TCRdb ran MiXCR on the 5' RACE reads. The sample contains 300,000 to 400,000 distinct CDR3 sequences, about an eighth of which appear only once. This clonotype was obtained from a man younger than 30 who had mild COVID-19 (a few samples of this study predate the infection). Cell type and time point are not known. Sequenced material: PBMCs or a T cell subset sorted from them (not recorded which). This rearrangement joins TRBV15 to TRBJ2-1; 8 bases map to TRBD2. The CDR3 DNA sequence: TGTGCCACCAGCAGAGATCTCGGGACTAGGGGGGGTGAGCAGTTCTTC. It translates to CATSRDLGTRGGEQFF.